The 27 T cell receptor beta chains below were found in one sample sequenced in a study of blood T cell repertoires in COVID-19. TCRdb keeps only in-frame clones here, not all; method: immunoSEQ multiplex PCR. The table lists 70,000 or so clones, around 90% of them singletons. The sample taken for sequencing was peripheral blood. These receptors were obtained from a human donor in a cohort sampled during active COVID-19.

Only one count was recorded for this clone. CDR3 sequence: CASSPRGLASNTGELFF. The CDR3, as DNA: TGTGCCAGCTCACCACGGGGACTAGCGAGTAACACCGGGGAGCTGTTTTTT. The chain joins TRBV18 to TRBJ2-2; 10 positions agree with TRBD2. The J segment lost 2 bases and the V segment lost 1 base, leaving 4 bases of the junction unmatched. CDR1 and CDR2 (germline): KGHSH, LQKENI. CDR3 length: 17 amino acids.

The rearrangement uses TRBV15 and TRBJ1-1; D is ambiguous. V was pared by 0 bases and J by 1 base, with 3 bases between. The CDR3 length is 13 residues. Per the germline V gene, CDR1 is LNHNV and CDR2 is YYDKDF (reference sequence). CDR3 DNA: TGTGCCACCAGCAGAGACTGGAACACTGAAGCTTTCTTT. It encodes CATSRDWNTEAFF.

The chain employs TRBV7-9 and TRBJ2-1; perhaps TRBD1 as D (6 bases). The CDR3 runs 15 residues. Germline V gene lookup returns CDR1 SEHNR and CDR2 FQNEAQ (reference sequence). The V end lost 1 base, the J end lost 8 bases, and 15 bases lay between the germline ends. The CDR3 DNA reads TGTGCCAGCAGCTTAGAGGGCAGGGGTTTCGATGAGCAGTTCTTC. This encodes CASSLEGRGFDEQFF.

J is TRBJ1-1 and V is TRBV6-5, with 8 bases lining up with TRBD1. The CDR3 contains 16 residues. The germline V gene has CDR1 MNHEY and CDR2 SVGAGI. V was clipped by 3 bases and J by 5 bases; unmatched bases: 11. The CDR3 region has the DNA TGTGCCAGCAGTTATCGGCCCGGACAGGGTTTAACTGAAGCTTTCTTT. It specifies CASSYRPGQGLTEAFF.

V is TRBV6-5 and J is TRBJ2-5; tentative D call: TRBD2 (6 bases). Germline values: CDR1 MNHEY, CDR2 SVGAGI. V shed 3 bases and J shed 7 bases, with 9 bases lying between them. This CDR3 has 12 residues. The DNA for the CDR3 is TGTGCCAGCAGTTATCAGGGAGGGACCCAGTACTTC. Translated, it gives CASSYQGGTQYF.

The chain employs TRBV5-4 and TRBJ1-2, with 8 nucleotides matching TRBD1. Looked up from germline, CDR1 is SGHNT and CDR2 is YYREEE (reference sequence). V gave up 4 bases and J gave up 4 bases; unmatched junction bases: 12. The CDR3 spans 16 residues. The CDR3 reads CASSPSGQEIAYGYTF. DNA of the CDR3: TGTGCCAGCAGCCCGTCGGGACAGGAGATCGCCTATGGCTACACCTTC.

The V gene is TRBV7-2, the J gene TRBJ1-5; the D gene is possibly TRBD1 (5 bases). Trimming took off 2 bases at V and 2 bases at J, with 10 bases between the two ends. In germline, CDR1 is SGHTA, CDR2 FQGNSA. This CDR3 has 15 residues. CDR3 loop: CASSLQGRGNQPQHF. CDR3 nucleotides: TGTGCCAGCAGCTTACAGGGAAGGGGCAATCAGCCCCAGCATTTT.

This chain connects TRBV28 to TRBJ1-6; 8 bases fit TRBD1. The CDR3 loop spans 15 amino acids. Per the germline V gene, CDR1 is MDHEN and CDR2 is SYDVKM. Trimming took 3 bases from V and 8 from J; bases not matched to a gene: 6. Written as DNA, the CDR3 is TGTGCCAGCAGTTTGACGGCAGGGGGCCATTCACCCCTCCACTTT. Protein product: CASSLTAGGHSPLHF.

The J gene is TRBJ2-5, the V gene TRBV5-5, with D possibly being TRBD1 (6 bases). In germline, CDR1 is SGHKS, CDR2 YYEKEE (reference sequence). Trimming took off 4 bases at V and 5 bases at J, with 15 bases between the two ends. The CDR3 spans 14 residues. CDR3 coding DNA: TGTGCCAGCAGCACAGGGCCCTTCGGGGAGACCCAGTACTTC. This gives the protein CASSTGPFGETQYF. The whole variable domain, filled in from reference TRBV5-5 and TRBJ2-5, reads DAGVTQSPTHLIKTRGQQVTLRCSPISGHKSVSWYQQVLGQGPQFIFQYYEKEERGRGNFPDRFSARQFPNYSSELNVNALLLGDSALYLCASSTGPFGETQYFGPGTRLLVL.

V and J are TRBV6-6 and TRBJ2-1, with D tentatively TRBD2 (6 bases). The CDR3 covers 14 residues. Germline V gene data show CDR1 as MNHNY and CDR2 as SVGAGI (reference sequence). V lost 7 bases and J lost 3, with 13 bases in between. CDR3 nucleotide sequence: TGTGCCAGCACCGCGGGACTCTACTACAATGAGCAGTTCTTC. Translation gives CASTAGLYYNEQFF.

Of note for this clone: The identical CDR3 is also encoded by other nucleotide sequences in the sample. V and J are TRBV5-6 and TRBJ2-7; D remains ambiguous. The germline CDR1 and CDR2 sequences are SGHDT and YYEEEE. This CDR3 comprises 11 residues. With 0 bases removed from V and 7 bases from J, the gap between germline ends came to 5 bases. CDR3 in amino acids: CASSLAGEQYV. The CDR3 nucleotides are TGTGCCAGCAGCTTGGCCGGGGAGCAGTACGTC.

CDR3 amino acids: CASSFIRDNNEQFF. The CDR3 DNA follows: TGTGCCAGCAGTTTTATAAGAGATAATAATGAGCAGTTCTTC. The J gene is TRBJ2-1, the V gene TRBV27; D is uncertain. This CDR3 is built from 14 residues. Trimming left V 3 bases short and J 7 bases short, with 13 bases between. Germline V gives CDR1 MNHEY, CDR2 SMNVEV (reference sequence).

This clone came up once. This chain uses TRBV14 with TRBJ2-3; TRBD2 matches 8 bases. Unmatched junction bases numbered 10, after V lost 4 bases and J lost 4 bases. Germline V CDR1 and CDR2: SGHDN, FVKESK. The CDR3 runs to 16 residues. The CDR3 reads CASSPGTRWFADTQYF. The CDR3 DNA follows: TGTGCCAGCAGCCCCGGGACTAGGTGGTTCGCAGATACGCAGTATTTT. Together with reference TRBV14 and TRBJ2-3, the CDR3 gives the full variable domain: EAGVTQFPSHSVIEKGQTVTLRCDPISGHDNLYWYRRVMGKEIKFLLHFVKESKQDESGMPNNRFLAERTGGTYSTLKVQPAELEDSGVYFCASSPGTRWFADTQYFGPGTRLTVL.

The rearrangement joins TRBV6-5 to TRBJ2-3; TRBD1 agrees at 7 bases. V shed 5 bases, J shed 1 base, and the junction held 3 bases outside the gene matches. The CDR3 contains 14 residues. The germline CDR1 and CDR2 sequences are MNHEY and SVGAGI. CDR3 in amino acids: CASSRGRGTDTQYF. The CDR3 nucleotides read TGTGCCAGCAGTAGGGGGCGCGGCACAGATACGCAGTATTTT.

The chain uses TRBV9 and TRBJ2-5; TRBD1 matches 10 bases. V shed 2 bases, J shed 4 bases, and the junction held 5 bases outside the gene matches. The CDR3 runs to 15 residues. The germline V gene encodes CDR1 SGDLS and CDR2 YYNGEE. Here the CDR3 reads CASSVGQGVGETQYF. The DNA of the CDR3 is TGTGCCAGCAGCGTTGGACAGGGGGTGGGAGAGACCCAGTACTTC.

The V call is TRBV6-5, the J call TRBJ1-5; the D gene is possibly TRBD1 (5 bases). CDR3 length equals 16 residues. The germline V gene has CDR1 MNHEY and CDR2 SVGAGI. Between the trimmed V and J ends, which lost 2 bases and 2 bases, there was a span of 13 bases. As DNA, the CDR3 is TGTGCCAGCAGTTACAACGCAGGGCCGGGCAATCAGCCCCAGCATTTT. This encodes CASSYNAGPGNQPQHF.

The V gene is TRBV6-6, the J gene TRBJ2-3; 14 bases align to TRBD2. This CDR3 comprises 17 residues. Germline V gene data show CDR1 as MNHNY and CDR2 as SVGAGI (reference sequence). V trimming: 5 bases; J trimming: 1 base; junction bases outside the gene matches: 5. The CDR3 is CASSPRLAGGGTDTQYF. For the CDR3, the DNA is TGTGCCAGCAGTCCCCGACTAGCGGGAGGGGGCACAGATACGCAGTATTTT.

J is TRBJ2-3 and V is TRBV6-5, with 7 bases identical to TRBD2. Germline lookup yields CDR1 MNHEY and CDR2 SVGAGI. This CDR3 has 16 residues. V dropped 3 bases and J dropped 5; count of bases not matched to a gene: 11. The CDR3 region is CASSYAGGSSRDTQYF. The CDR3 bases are TGTGCCAGCAGTTATGCGGGCGGGAGTTCGCGAGATACGCAGTATTTT.

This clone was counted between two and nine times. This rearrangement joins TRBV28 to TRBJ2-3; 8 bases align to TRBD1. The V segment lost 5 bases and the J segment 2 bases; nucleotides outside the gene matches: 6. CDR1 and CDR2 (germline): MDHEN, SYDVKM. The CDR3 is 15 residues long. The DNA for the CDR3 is TGTGCCAGCAGTCGACCGGGACAGGCCACAGATACGCAGTATTTT. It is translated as CASSRPGQATDTQYF.

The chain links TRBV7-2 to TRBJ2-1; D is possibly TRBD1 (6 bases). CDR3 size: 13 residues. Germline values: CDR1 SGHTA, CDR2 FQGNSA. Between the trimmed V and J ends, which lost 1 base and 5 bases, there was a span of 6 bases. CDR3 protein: CASSLDRDNEQFF. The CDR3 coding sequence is TGTGCCAGCAGCTTAGACAGGGACAATGAGCAGTTCTTC.

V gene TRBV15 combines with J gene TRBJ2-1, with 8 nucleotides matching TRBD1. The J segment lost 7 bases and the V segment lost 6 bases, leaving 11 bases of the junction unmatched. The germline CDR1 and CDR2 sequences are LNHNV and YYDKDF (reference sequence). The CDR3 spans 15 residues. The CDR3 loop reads CATSHRDRPRNEQFF. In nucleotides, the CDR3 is TGTGCCACCAGTCACCGGGACAGGCCCAGAAATGAGCAGTTCTTC.

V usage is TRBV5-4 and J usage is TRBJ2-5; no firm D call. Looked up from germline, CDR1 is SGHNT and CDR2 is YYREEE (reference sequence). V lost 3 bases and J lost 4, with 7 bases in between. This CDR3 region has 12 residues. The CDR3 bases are TGTGCCAGCAGCTCGGCGGCAGAGACCCAGTACTTC. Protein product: CASSSAAETQYF.

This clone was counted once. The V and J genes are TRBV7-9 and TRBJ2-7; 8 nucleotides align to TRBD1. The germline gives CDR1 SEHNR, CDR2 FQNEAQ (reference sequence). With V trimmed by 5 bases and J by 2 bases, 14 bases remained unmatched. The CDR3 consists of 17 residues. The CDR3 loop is CASSVYDRGQTPYEQYF. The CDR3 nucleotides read TGTGCCAGCAGCGTCTACGACAGGGGTCAAACTCCCTACGAGCAGTACTTC.

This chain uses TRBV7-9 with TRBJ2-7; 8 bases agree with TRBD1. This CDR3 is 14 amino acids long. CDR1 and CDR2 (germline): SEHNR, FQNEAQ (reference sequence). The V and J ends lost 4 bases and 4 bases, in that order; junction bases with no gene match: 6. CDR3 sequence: CASSSDRAPYEQYF. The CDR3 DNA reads TGTGCCAGCAGCTCGGACAGGGCTCCTTACGAGCAGTACTTC.

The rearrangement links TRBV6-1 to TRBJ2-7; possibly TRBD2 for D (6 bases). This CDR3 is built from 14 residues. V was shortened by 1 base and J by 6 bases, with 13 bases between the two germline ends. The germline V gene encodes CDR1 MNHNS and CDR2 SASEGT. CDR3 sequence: CASSEGEAWSEQYV. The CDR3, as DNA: TGTGCCAGCAGTGAAGGGGAGGCCTGGAGCGAGCAGTACGTC.

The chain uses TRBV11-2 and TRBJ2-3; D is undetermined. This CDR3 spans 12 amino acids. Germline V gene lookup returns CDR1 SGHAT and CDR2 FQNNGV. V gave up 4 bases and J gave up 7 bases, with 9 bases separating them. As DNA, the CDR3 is TGTGCCAGCAGCTCTAACCCTTATACGCAGTATTTT. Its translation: CASSSNPYTQYF.

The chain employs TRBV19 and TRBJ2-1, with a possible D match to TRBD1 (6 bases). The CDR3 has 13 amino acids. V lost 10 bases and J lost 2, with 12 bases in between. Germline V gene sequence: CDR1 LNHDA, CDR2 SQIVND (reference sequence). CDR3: CATGQTTYNEQFF. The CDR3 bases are TGTGCCACCGGACAGACTACCTACAATGAGCAGTTCTTC. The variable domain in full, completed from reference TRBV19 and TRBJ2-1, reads DGGITQSPKYLFRKEGQNVTLSCEQNLNHDAMYWYRQDPGQGLRLIYYSQIVNDFQKGDIAEGYSVSREKKESFPLTVTSAQKNPTAFYLCATGQTTYNEQFFGPGTRLTVL.